Following are 10 T cell receptor beta chains from one sample sequenced in a study of sequential checkpoint blockade in melanoma (dated by TCRdb to the late 2010s). Receptor amplification or capture employed the immunoSEQ multiplex PCR assay. As stored in TCRdb, this immuneACCESS dataset retains in-frame rearrangements with V and J assigned. A fraction of the clones does not appear; measured against another copy, unresolved V genes explain less than half of the discrepancy, and the remainder lacks a known reason. Recorded for this sample are just over 20,000 clones; around 30% of them occurred a single time. The ten largest clones take up around 7% of the sample. The sample's treatment or condition label, decoded: randomized to nivolumab then ipilimumab (arm A) or the reverse (arm B). This material consisted of tumor tissue (inferred from file names), taken from a patient given nivolumab and ipilimumab in sequence. The receptors stem from a human donor with melanoma.

V gene TRBV9 combines with J gene TRBJ1-5, with TRBD1 matching 11 bases. V was pared by 5 bases and J by 2 bases, with 12 bases of the junction left unmatched. CDR3 length equals 18 residues. Germline assignment: CDR1 SGDLS and CDR2 YYNGEE. In DNA form, the CDR3 reads TGTGCCAGCAGTGAAGTCTGGACAGGGGGCTTTCGCAATCAGCCCCAGCATTTT. Its translation is CASSEVWTGGFRNQPQHF.

By proportion, this clone is medium-sized. The chain recombines TRBV28 with TRBJ1-5, with D maybe TRBD1 (6 bases). Trimming took 6 bases from V and 6 from J, leaving 15 bases between them. The germline V gene has CDR1 MDHEN and CDR2 SYDVKM. The CDR3 totals 14 residues. The CDR3 DNA is TGTGCCAGCAGAATACAGGGATTAGGTCAGCCCCAGCATTTT. It specifies CASRIQGLGQPQHF.

The chain has TRBV28 and TRBJ1-5; 10 positions agree with TRBD1. The trim removed 5 bases at V and 5 bases at J, leaving 3 bases unmatched. Germline assignment: CDR1 MDHEN and CDR2 SYDVKM. This CDR3 has 14 residues. CDR3 nucleotide sequence: TGTGCCAGCAGTAAGACAGGGGGCCATCAGCCCCAGCATTTT. Protein sequence: CASSKTGGHQPQHF.

This clone was found a few times. The chain uses TRBV11-3 and TRBJ2-5, with 14 bases matching TRBD2. The CDR3 is 16 residues long. V gave up 5 bases and J gave up 4 bases; unmatched junction bases: 6. CDR1 is SGHNT and CDR2 is YENEEA in the germline V gene. CDR3 DNA sequence: TGTGCCAGCAGCCCTGGCGGACTAGCGGGAGGAGAGACCCAGTACTTC. It encodes CASSPGGLAGGETQYF.

This clone has just a few counts. CDR3 DNA sequence: TGCGCCAGCAGCCAAGGAGACGGAACCTACGAGCAGTACTTC. This translates into CASSQGDGTYEQYF. The chain combines TRBV23-1 with TRBJ2-7; no definite D call. TRBV23-1 is an ORF, and what it does is uncertain. The V and J ends lost 6 bases and 2 bases respectively, with 14 bases between them. The CDR3 totals 14 residues.

This clone was seen only a few times. The chain carries TRBV28 and TRBJ1-4, with D possibly being TRBD1 (6 bases). Trimming took 6 bases from V and 2 from J, leaving 7 bases between them. The V gene's germline CDR1 is MDHEN and CDR2 SYDVKM. This CDR3 comprises 13 residues. CDR3 in amino acids: CASRQGTNEKLFF. CDR3 in DNA: TGTGCCAGCAGACAGGGTACTAATGAAAAACTGTTTTTT.

The chain combines TRBV18 with TRBJ1-6; D remains ambiguous. The length of the CDR3 is 12 residues. Between the trimmed V and J ends, which lost 2 bases and 10 bases, there was a span of 6 bases. Germline CDR1 reads KGHSH; CDR2 reads LQKENI. This CDR3 reads CASSPEESPLHF. The CDR3 DNA sequence: TGTGCCAGCTCACCAGAGGAGTCACCCCTCCACTTT. Combining the CDR3 with reference TRBV18 and TRBJ1-6 gives the whole variable domain NAGVMQNPRHLVRRRGQEARLRCSPMKGHSHVYWYRQLPEEGLKFMVYLQKENIIDESGMPKERFSAEFPKEGPSILRIQQVVRGDSAAYFCASSPEESPLHFGNGTRLTVT.

The rearrangement links TRBV23-1 to TRBJ2-7, with D unresolved. TRBV23-1 is assigned to the ORF class and has an uncertain function. The germline V and J ends were trimmed by 6 bases and 2 bases, with 14 bases remaining between them. This CDR3 comprises 14 residues. The CDR3 region has the DNA TGCGCCAGCAGCTTAGGTGATTTGCCCTACGAGCAGTACTTC. The encoded protein is CASSLGDLPYEQYF.

V is TRBV6-4 and J is TRBJ2-7; D is possibly TRBD2 (5 bases). V lost 10 bases and J 9 bases, leaving 16 bases between the germline ends. Germline V gene sequence: CDR1 MRHNA, CDR2 SNTAGT. This CDR3 is built from 11 residues. In DNA form, the CDR3 reads TGTGCCAAGCCGGACTCCTTTCCGCAGTACTTC. It specifies CAKPDSFPQYF.

The chain uses TRBV5-1 and TRBJ2-1; 14 bases agree with TRBD2. The CDR3 is 16 amino acids. The junction had 9 bases not matched to a gene; V was cut back by 4 bases and J by 9 bases. Germline assignment: CDR1 SGHRS and CDR2 YFSETQ. The CDR3 spells CASSTSTSGRVGEQFF. The DNA for the CDR3 is TGCGCCAGCAGCACCTCGACTAGCGGGAGGGTGGGTGAGCAGTTCTTC. Based on the CDR3 plus reference TRBV5-1 and TRBJ2-1, the full variable domain is KAGVTQTPRYLIKTRGQQVTLSCSPISGHRSVSWYQQTPGQGLQFLFEYFSETQRNKGNFPGRFSGRQFSNSRSEMNVSTLELGDSALYLCASSTSTSGRVGEQFFGPGTRLTVL.